Here is one T cell receptor beta chain with its context. The data are from a study of OX40 agonist ivuxolimab in advanced cancers. Study background: Every patient in dose escalation had hepatocellular carcinoma, melanoma, renal cell or head and neck cancer.

The method was immunoSEQ multiplex PCR; TCRdb's version includes in-frame clones alone and lacks a portion of them. This repertoire shows roughly 61,000 clones, 86% found once; its top ten account for around 0.6%. The clonotype comes from an adult with an advanced solid tumor such as melanoma, head and neck, liver or kidney cancer. The sample in question was CD4+ or CD8+ T cells sorted from blood, obtained in a trial of the OX40 agonist ivuxolimab.

The CDR3 bases are TGTGCCAGCAGTTTTGGCGGGAGTATAAACATTCAGTACTTC. Its translation is CASSFGGSINIQYF. The chain carries TRBV27 and TRBJ2-4; the match to TRBD2 covers 7 bases. V shed 3 bases, J shed 6 bases, and the junction held 5 bases outside the gene matches. CDR1 and CDR2 (germline): MNHEY, SMNVEV (reference sequence). CDR3 size: 14 residues.